This T cell receptor (beta chain) was documented in a study of regulatory T cells in long-lasting Graves disease. Germline values: CDR1 LNHDA, CDR2 SQIVND (reference sequence). The ends were cut back, 4 bases at V and 10 bases at J, with 16 bases in the middle. The CDR3 runs 13 residues. Time point: persistent/refractory GD, antithyroid drugs over 5 years with positive TRAb. RNA extracted from PBMCs served as the sequencing template. Building the TCR beta libraries relied on iRepertoire HTBI primers, and CDR3 regions underwent Arm-PCR. TCRdb re-called the multiplex PCR reads with MiXCR, one entry per CDR3 protein. This table holds 400,000 to 500,000 distinct CDR3 sequences, 21% found once.

The material was peripheral blood mononuclear cells (PBMCs), obtained when the disease was refractory, from a patient treated with antithyroid drugs. The TCR sequence derives from a female donor with Graves disease. V is TRBV19 and J is TRBJ1-1, with a possible D match to TRBD1 (6 bases). The DNA of the CDR3 is TGTGCCAGTAGTAGGGGAGAACAGGGAGCAGCTTTCTTT. Protein product: CASSRGEQGAAFF.